Listed below are T cell receptor beta chains from one sample, sequenced in a study of blood T cell repertoires in COVID-19. Measured with immunoSEQ multiplex PCR; TCRdb has only the in-frame clones, and not every one. Of some 50,000 clones detected, more than 70% appear once; the ten largest clones hold approximately 14%. Sequenced: peripheral blood. These receptor sequences come from a human donor in a cohort sampled during active COVID-19. Both conserved end residues are part of each CDR3. Fields, in order: D gene, J gene, V gene, clone size, CDR3 DNA, CDR3 protein. The D gene is left open where the match is weak. For some rows the clone size is stated as once, few or many, or as a class when expanded; others skip it.

TRBD2,TRBJ2-3,TRBV5-8,-,TGTGCCAGCAGCTTGTCTCTACTAGCGGGACTCACAGATACGCAGTATTTT,CASSLSLLAGLTDTQYF
TRBD2,TRBJ2-2,TRBV2,-,TGTGCCAGCAGCGACTCAGCGGGAGATGTCACCGGGGAGCTGTTTTTT,CASSDSAGDVTGELFF
-,TRBJ2-3,TRBV19,-,TGTGCCAGTAGTATCGGAGCTAACCCCATTGCAGATACGCAGTATTTT,CASSIGANPIADTQYF
TRBD1,TRBJ1-4,TRBV19,-,TGTGCCAGTAGTCAACCGGGACAGGGGTATGAAAAACTGTTTTTT,CASSQPGQGYEKLFF
-,TRBJ2-2,TRBV10-3,-,TGTGCCATCACCACTATACCCACAGGGCGTACGGACACCGGGGAGCTGTTTTTT,CAITTIPTGRTDTGELFF
TRBD1,TRBJ1-3,TRBV19,-,TGTGCCAGTACCGGACAGGGGGCCCACGAAGGAAACACCATATATTTT,CASTGQGAHEGNTIYF
TRBD1,TRBJ2-2,TRBV7-6,-,TGTGCCAGCAGCTTACGGACCGGGACAGGGACCGGGGAGCTGTTTTTT,CASSLRTGTGTGELFF
-,TRBJ1-2,TRBV19,-,TGTGCCAGTAGTCAAAAAGGGAACAGGGTGCGGGGCTACACCTTC,CASSQKGNRVRGYTF
TRBD1,TRBJ1-1,TRBV4-3,once,TGCGCCAGCAGCCAAGATCTTCAGGGGGCAGCGAACACTGAAGCTTTCTTT,CASSQDLQGAANTEAFF
TRBD2,TRBJ2-3,TRBV28,-,TGTGCCAGCAGTTCCCCAGCGGGGGAGGTCACAGATACGCAGTATTTT,CASSSPAGEVTDTQYF
TRBD1,TRBJ1-1,TRBV2,-,TGTGCCAGCAGGGGACAGGGTTTTGGGTTCGCTGAAGCTTTCTTT,CASRGQGFGFAEAFF
TRBD2,TRBJ2-5,TRBV7-2,-,TGTGCCAGCAGCCGGACTAGAGAACAGACCCAGTACTTC,CASSRTREQTQYF
TRBD1,TRBJ1-1,TRBV5-4,-,TGTGCCAGCAGCTCGAACAGGGGGAACACTGAAGCTTTCTTT,CASSSNRGNTEAFF
-,TRBJ2-3,TRBV24-1,-,TGTGCCACCAGTGAGGCCCGAGACTTCACAGATACGCAGTATTTT,CATSEARDFTDTQYF
-,TRBJ1-2,TRBV19,-,TGTGCCAGTAGTATTCCGTTTTGGTTTAGTGTCTCTAACTATGGCTACACCTTC,CASSIPFWFSVSNYGYTF
TRBD1,TRBJ1-2,TRBV27,-,TGTGCCAGCAGTATGACGGACAGGGGGCTCTTTTATGGCTATGGCTACACCTTC,CASSMTDRGLFYGYGYTF
-,TRBJ1-4,TRBV19,once,TGTGCCAGTAGCCCCCCGGGAGAACAGGAAAAACTGTTTTTT,CASSPPGEQEKLFF
TRBD2,TRBJ2-3,TRBV20-1,-,TGCAGTGCTAGTGAGACGGGGGGACTCCCATCTGATACGCAGTATTTT,CSASETGGLPSDTQYF
TRBD1,TRBJ1-2,TRBV5-4,-,TGTGCCAGCAGCTTTGTAGGGACAGCTATTTCAAAAGGCTACACCTTC,CASSFVGTAISKGYTF
-,TRBJ2-1,TRBV5-5,-,TGTGCCAGCAGCTTGTTGGTCACTTCCAATGAGCAGTTCTTC,CASSLLVTSNEQFF
-,TRBJ1-5,TRBV25-1,few,TGTGCCAGCAGAGGGGCAGGCAATCAGCCCCAGCATTTT,CASRGAGNQPQHF
TRBD1,TRBJ1-2,TRBV18,-,TGTGCCAGCTCACCCGGGACAGGGGTCTATGGCTACACCTTC,CASSPGTGVYGYTF
-,TRBJ1-4,TRBV2,-,TGTGCCAGCAGTGAAGGAAGGGGTCTCGGAAAACTGTTTTTT,CASSEGRGLGKLFF
-,TRBJ2-6,TRBV24-1,-,TGTGCCACCAGTGATTTGGACCAGGGTTCGGGGGCCAACGTCCTGACTTTC,CATSDLDQGSGANVLTF
TRBD2,TRBJ2-1,TRBV6-2/TRBV6-3,-,TGTGCCAGCAGTTCCCGACCGGGACTAGTTCAGTACAATGAGCAGTTCTTC,CASSSRPGLVQYNEQFF
TRBD1,TRBJ2-1,TRBV10-2,-,TGCGCCAGCAGTGAGTCCGGGACAGGGGGCTACAATGAGCAGTTCTTC,CASSESGTGGYNEQFF
-,TRBJ1-1,TRBV6-1,-,TGTGCCAGCAGTGAAGGGAGGAGGGCGGGGTGGACTTTCTTT,CASSEGRRAGWTFF
TRBD1,TRBJ1-1,TRBV5-1,-,TGCGCCAGCAGCGGGAGAGGACAGGGGCGGACGGCCACTGAAGCTTTCTTT,CASSGRGQGRTATEAFF
TRBD1,TRBJ1-1,TRBV19,-,TGTGCCAGTAGTACGACTTGGGACAGTAACACTGAAGCTTTCTTT,CASSTTWDSNTEAFF
-,TRBJ1-4,TRBV7-2,-,TGTGCCAGCAGCTTAGGTCAGGGGAGGGGAAAACTGTTTTTT,CASSLGQGRGKLFF
-,TRBJ2-7,TRBV27,few,TGTGCCAGCAGTTTAGGGCCCGAGCAGTACTTC,CASSLGPEQYF
-,TRBJ2-1,TRBV2,-,TGTGCCAGCAGTTCGCTCAGCAATGAGCAGTTCTTC,CASSSLSNEQFF
TRBD1,TRBJ2-5,TRBV27,-,TGTGCCAGCAGTTTAAGTGGGACAGGGGTGACCCAGTACTTC,CASSLSGTGVTQYF
TRBD2,TRBJ2-7,TRBV5-1,-,TGCGCCAGCAGCTTGGCCGAGACTAGCGGGAAGTACGAGCAGTACTTC,CASSLAETSGKYEQYF
-,TRBJ1-4,TRBV6-5,-,TGTGCCAGCAGACCGACTTTTGCAACTAATGAAAAACTGTTTTTT,CASRPTFATNEKLFF
TRBD2,TRBJ2-3,TRBV7-6,-,TGTGCCAGCAGCGCCCGACTATTTACCCAGCGGGAGGGCACAGATACGCAGTATTTT,CASSARLFTQREGTDTQYF
-,TRBJ2-7,TRBV7-2,-,TGTGCCAGCAGCTCACAGGGGGGGAACTACGAGCAGTACTTC,CASSSQGGNYEQYF